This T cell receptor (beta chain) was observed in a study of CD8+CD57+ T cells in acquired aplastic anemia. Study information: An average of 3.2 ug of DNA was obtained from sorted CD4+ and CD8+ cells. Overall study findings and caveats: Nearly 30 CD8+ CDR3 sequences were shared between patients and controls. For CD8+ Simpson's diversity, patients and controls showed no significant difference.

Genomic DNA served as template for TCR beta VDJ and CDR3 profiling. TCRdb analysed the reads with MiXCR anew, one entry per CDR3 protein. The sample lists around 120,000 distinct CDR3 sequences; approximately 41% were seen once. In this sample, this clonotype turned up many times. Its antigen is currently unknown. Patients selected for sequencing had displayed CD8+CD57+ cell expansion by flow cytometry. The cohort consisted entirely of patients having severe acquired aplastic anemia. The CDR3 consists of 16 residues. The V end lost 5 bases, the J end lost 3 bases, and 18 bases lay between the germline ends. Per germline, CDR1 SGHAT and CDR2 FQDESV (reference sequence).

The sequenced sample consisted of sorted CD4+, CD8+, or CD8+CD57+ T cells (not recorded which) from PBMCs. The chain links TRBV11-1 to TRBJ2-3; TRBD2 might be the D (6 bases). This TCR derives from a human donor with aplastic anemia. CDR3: CASSPGSDSGTDTQYF. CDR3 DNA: TGTGCCAGCAGCCCCGGATCAGATAGCGGAACAGATACGCAGTATTTT. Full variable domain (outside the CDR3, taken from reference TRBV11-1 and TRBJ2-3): EAEVAQSPRYKITEKSQAVAFWCDPISGHATLYWYRQILGQGPELLVQFQDESVVDDSQLPKDRFSAERLKGVDSTLKIQPAELGDSAMYLCASSPGSDSGTDTQYFGPGTRLTVL.